The 25 T cell receptor beta chains in this list originate from one sample, sequenced in a study of beta chain features in type 1 diabetes. For these receptors, no antigen is known. General observations from the study: A moderate, significant TCRB CDR3 shortening appeared in type 1 diabetes across four CD4+ subsets.

Expressed TCRB transcripts got sequenced, as all isolated RNA was reverse transcribed. Assay: immunoSEQ multiplex PCR; the TCRdb copy retains only in-frame clones and omits some. The sample records 630,000 or so clones, about 14% being singletons. The sample was naive CD4+ T cells from blood. The source is a man between 18 and 35 years old with type 1 diabetes.

The genes are TRBV10-3 and TRBJ2-3, with 12 bases that match TRBD2. The CDR3 has 16 amino acids. The germline gives CDR1 ENHRY, CDR2 SYGVKD. V shed 8 bases and J 4 bases; nucleotides not matched to a gene: 10. CDR3 in DNA: TGTGCCATCGGACCCCGACTAGCGGGAGTCGCAGATACGCAGTATTTT. It specifies CAIGPRLAGVADTQYF.

The sample holds a few counts of this clone. The V gene is TRBV6-6, the J gene TRBJ2-5; D remains ambiguous. Germline CDR1 and CDR2: MNHNY and SVGAGI (reference sequence). CDR3 length equals 14 residues. V lost 6 bases, J lost 2 bases, and 13 bases lay in between. CDR3 region: CASSPRLAQETQYF. The CDR3 region has the DNA TGTGCCAGCAGCCCACGTTTGGCGCAAGAGACCCAGTACTTC.

A remark on this clone: This specimen includes other DNA sequences encoding the same CDR3. The chain joins TRBV29-1 to TRBJ2-5, with 9 bases lining up with TRBD1. Germline V gives CDR1 SQVTM, CDR2 ANQGSEA. CDR3 length: 17 amino acids. J gave up 3 bases and V 4 bases, and 15 bases lay outside the gene matches. The CDR3, as DNA: TGCAGCGTTGGGGGTGCCCTCCGGGACAGGGTCAAAGAGACCCAGTACTTC. Its translation is CSVGGALRDRVKETQYF. Variable domain in full (rest from reference TRBV29-1 and TRBJ2-5): SAVISQKPSRDICQRGTSLTIQCQVDSQVTMMFWYRQQPGQSLTLIATANQGSEATYESGFVIDKFPISRPNLTFSTLTVSNMSPEDSSIYLCSVGGALRDRVKETQYFGPGTRLLVL.

V and J are TRBV9 and TRBJ1-1; TRBD1 might be the D (6 bases). This CDR3 spans 15 amino acids. The V end was cut by 0 bases, the J end by 2 bases, with 11 bases between. Germline V lookup: CDR1 SGDLS, CDR2 YYNGEE. CDR3 protein: CASSVVSRGNTEAFF. The CDR3, as DNA: TGTGCCAGCAGCGTAGTTTCCAGGGGCAACACTGAAGCTTTCTTT.

The chain is built from TRBV5-6 and TRBJ2-2; D might be TRBD1 (6 bases). From germline, CDR1 is SGHDT and CDR2 YYEEEE. V lost 8 bases and J lost 5, with 10 bases in between. The CDR3 consists of 12 residues. The CDR3 reads CASYRGTGELFF. CDR3 coding DNA: TGTGCCAGTTATAGGGGGACCGGGGAGCTGTTTTTT. Full variable domain (rest looked up from reference TRBV5-6 and TRBJ2-2): DAGVTQSPTHLIKTRGQQVTLRCSPKSGHDTVSWYQQALGQGPQFIFQYYEEEERQRGNFPDRFSGHQFPNYSSELNVNALLLGDSALYLCASYRGTGELFFGEGSRLTVL.

This clone was counted between two and nine times. The V gene is TRBV25-1, the J gene TRBJ2-3; 7 positions agree with TRBD1. Trimming cost V 2 bases and J 5 bases; bases outside gene matches: 4. This CDR3 comprises 14 residues. Germline values: CDR1 MGHDK, CDR2 SYGVNS. The CDR3 nucleotides read TGTGCCAGCAGTGAACTACGGGACAGAGATACGCAGTATTTT. It yields the protein CASSELRDRDTQYF.

This clone appeared many times. This chain uses TRBV7-9 with TRBJ2-4, with 9 nucleotides matching TRBD1. Unmatched junction bases numbered 7, after V lost 3 bases and J lost 4 bases. The germline CDR1 and CDR2 sequences are SEHNR and FQNEAQ (reference sequence). The CDR3 loop spans 16 amino acids. The CDR3 bases are TGTGCCAGCAGCTTCCCCCTTGGGACAGGGAAAAACATTCAGTACTTC. Translating it yields CASSFPLGTGKNIQYF. Full variable domain (outside the CDR3, taken from reference TRBV7-9 and TRBJ2-4): DTGVSQNPRHKITKRGQNVTFRCDPISEHNRLYWYRQTLGQGPEFLTYFQNEAQLEKSRLLSDRFSAERPKGSFSTLEIQRTEQGDSAMYLCASSFPLGTGKNIQYFGAGTRLSVL.

The V gene is TRBV5-1, the J gene TRBJ1-2; TRBD1 matches 8 bases. The V gene's germline CDR1 is SGHRS and CDR2 YFSETQ. The CDR3 loop spans 13 amino acids. V dropped 4 bases and J dropped 3; count of bases not matched to a gene: 2. CDR3 protein: CASSQGQDYGYTF. CDR3 in DNA: TGCGCCAGCAGCCAGGGACAGGACTATGGCTACACCTTC.

V and J are TRBV7-2 and TRBJ2-7; 8 bases map to TRBD1. V gave up 5 bases and J gave up 3 bases; unmatched junction bases: 9. The CDR3 runs to 15 residues. The V gene's germline CDR1 is SGHTA and CDR2 FQGNSA. DNA of the CDR3: TGTGCCAGCAGCGGTCAAAGGACAGGGCTCTACGAGCAGTACTTC. Its translation: CASSGQRTGLYEQYF.

The V gene is TRBV6-1, the J gene TRBJ1-5; no firm D call. From germline, CDR1 is MNHNS and CDR2 SASEGT. The CDR3 extends over 13 amino acids. V shed 1 base and J shed 5 bases, with 6 bases lying between them. CDR3 amino acids: CASSEERDQPQHF. The CDR3 DNA is TGTGCCAGCAGTGAAGAGAGGGATCAGCCCCAGCATTTT.

The genes are TRBV4-2 and TRBJ2-1; 7 nucleotides agree with TRBD2. The CDR3 sequence is 17 residues long. V shed 3 bases, J shed 3 bases, and the junction held 11 bases outside the gene matches. Germline CDR1 is LGHNA and CDR2 is YNFKEQ. CDR3: CASSQPGEGALYNEQFF. In DNA form, the CDR3 reads TGTGCCAGCAGCCAGCCCGGGGAGGGAGCTCTCTACAATGAGCAGTTCTTC.

This clone was counted between two and nine times. This chain links TRBV29-1 with TRBJ2-5; the match to TRBD1 covers 12 bases. Germline values: CDR1 SQVTM, CDR2 ANQGSEA. The CDR3 is 18 amino acids. With 4 bases clipped from V and 5 bases from J, the junction kept 17 bases outside the gene matches. CDR3 sequence reads: CSVGAGFGDRGHDETQYF. CDR3 DNA sequence: TGCAGCGTTGGTGCTGGGTTTGGGGACAGGGGGCATGATGAGACCCAGTACTTC.

This clone was seen a handful of times. V and J are TRBV15 and TRBJ2-5; D is perhaps TRBD1 (6 bases). The CDR3 runs to 14 residues. The V end was cut by 5 bases, the J end by 2 bases, with 12 bases between. Germline V CDR1 and CDR2: LNHNV, YYDKDF (reference sequence). DNA for the CDR3: TGTGCCACCAGCCCAGGACAGAAACAAGAGACCCAGTACTTC. Translating it yields CATSPGQKQETQYF.

This clone was detected only a few times. V usage is TRBV29-1 and J usage is TRBJ2-5; no clear D. The CDR3 is made up of 9 amino acids. Germline CDR1 and CDR2: SQVTM and ANQGSEA. V was clipped by 6 bases and J by 4 bases, with 3 bases between them. The CDR3 coding sequence is TGCAGCGTGGCAGAGACCCAGTACTTC. Protein sequence: CSVAETQYF.

The CDR3 loop is CASSIFTHRADEQFF. The CDR3 DNA follows: TGTGCCAGTAGTATCTTTACACACAGGGCTGACGAGCAGTTCTTC. The J gene is TRBJ2-1, the V gene TRBV19, with TRBD1 as a possible D gene (6 bases). The V and J ends lost 3 bases and 10 bases respectively, with 19 bases between them. Germline lookup yields CDR1 LNHDA and CDR2 SQIVND (reference sequence). The CDR3 runs 15 residues.

This clone was picked up a small number of times. V and J are TRBV4-2 and TRBJ1-2; D is unclear. The CDR3 runs to 16 residues. CDR1 and CDR2 (germline): LGHNA, YNFKEQ. With 0 bases removed from V and 1 base from J, the gap between germline ends came to 12 bases. CDR3: CASSQDQHGFNYGYTF. In DNA, the CDR3 is TGTGCCAGCAGCCAAGATCAGCACGGGTTTAACTATGGCTACACCTTC.

V gene TRBV7-2 combines with J gene TRBJ1-4; D uncertain. The CDR3 length is 14 residues. Trimming pared 5 bases from V and 0 bases from J, leaving 7 bases between. Germline assignment: CDR1 SGHTA and CDR2 FQGNSA. CDR3 DNA sequence: TGTGCCAGCAGCCGGACCTCAACTAATGAAAAACTGTTTTTT. This codes for CASSRTSTNEKLFF. The variable domain in full, with the rest retrieved from reference TRBV7-2 and TRBJ1-4, is GAGVSQSPSNKVTEKGKDVELRCDPISGHTALYWYRQSLGQGLEFLIYFQGNSAPDKSGLPSDRFSAERTGGSVSTLTIQRTQQEDSAVYLCASSRTSTNEKLFFGSGTQLSVL.

This chain joins TRBV29-1 and TRBJ2-1; tentatively, D is TRBD1 or TRBD2 (5 bases each). The germline CDR1 and CDR2 sequences are SQVTM and ANQGSEA. V was pared by 7 bases and J by 5 bases, with 9 bases between. The CDR3 consists of 11 residues. In DNA, the CDR3 is TGCAGCGCTGGGACCCACAATGAGCAGTTCTTC. Translated: CSAGTHNEQFF.

The chain couples TRBV18 to TRBJ1-2; the match to TRBD1 covers 7 bases. Germline loops: CDR1 KGHSH, CDR2 LQKENI. The CDR3 contains 13 residues. V dropped 6 bases and J dropped 3; count of bases not matched to a gene: 4. The CDR3 nucleotides read TGTGCCAGCTCGACTGACAGGGACTATGGCTACACCTTC. Amino acids: CASSTDRDYGYTF.

The rearrangement uses TRBV28 and TRBJ1-2; D perhaps matches TRBD1 (6 bases). CDR3 length: 13 residues. From germline, CDR1 is MDHEN and CDR2 SYDVKM. V lost 5 bases, J lost 8 bases, and 15 bases lay in between. The CDR3 nucleotides are TGTGCCAGCAGTACAGGGTTTTCCAAAGGCTACACCTTC. Translated: CASSTGFSKGYTF.

A few counts support this clone. V is TRBV4-1 and J is TRBJ1-6, with a weak D call TRBD1 (5 bases). CDR1 is MGHRA and CDR2 is YSYEKL in the germline V gene. The CDR3 runs 17 residues. Trimming cost V 0 bases and J 7 bases, with 16 bases left between them. The CDR3 protein is CASSQDRQGGRNSPLHF. CDR3 nucleotides: TGCGCCAGCAGCCAAGATAGGCAGGGAGGGAGGAATTCACCCCTCCACTTT.

The chain couples TRBV10-3 to TRBJ2-5; 8 nucleotides line up with TRBD1. The CDR3 spans 14 residues. Germline trimming cut 4 bases from V and 3 bases from J; bases unmatched to any gene: 4. Per the germline V gene, CDR1 is ENHRY and CDR2 is SYGVKD. CDR3 in amino acids: CAISGGQVKETQYF. The CDR3 DNA reads TGTGCCATCAGTGGGGGACAGGTCAAAGAGACCCAGTACTTC.

The rearrangement uses TRBV19 and TRBJ1-2, with 9 positions matching TRBD1. Germline assignment: CDR1 LNHDA and CDR2 SQIVND (reference sequence). V dropped 7 bases and J dropped 5; count of bases not matched to a gene: 11. This CDR3 region has 15 residues. The CDR3 protein is CASTLPGQGVYGYTF. CDR3 coding DNA: TGTGCCAGTACGCTTCCGGGACAGGGAGTTTATGGCTACACCTTC. Using reference TRBV19 and TRBJ1-2 for the parts outside the CDR3, the full variable domain is DGGITQSPKYLFRKEGQNVTLSCEQNLNHDAMYWYRQDPGQGLRLIYYSQIVNDFQKGDIAEGYSVSREKKESFPLTVTSAQKNPTAFYLCASTLPGQGVYGYTFGSGTRLTVV.

V is TRBV6-6 and J is TRBJ2-7, with 7 positions matching TRBD1. CDR3 length equals 14 residues. Germline assignment: CDR1 MNHNY and CDR2 SVGAGI (reference sequence). V was pared by 6 bases and J by 3 bases, with 8 bases of the junction left unmatched. The CDR3 region is CASSPTGSNYEQYF. CDR3 DNA sequence: TGTGCCAGCAGCCCGACAGGGTCCAACTACGAGCAGTACTTC.

This clone appeared a few times. The chain has TRBV30 and TRBJ2-3, with 10 bases identical to TRBD2. With 7 bases clipped from V and 2 bases from J, the junction kept 18 bases outside the gene matches. Germline CDR1 and CDR2: GTSNPN and SVGIG (reference sequence). The CDR3 extends over 18 amino acids. The DNA of the CDR3 is TGTGCCTCGCAAAGTCCTCTAAGACTAGCGGGCTTCACAGATACGCAGTATTTT. Its translation is CASQSPLRLAGFTDTQYF.